Listed below are T cell receptor beta chains from one sample, sequenced in a study of T cell repertoires in cytomegalovirus infection. These TCRs are of unknown antigen specificity. In TCRdb, the reads were re-called with MiXCR into one record per CDR3 protein. The table includes around 300,000 distinct CDR3 sequences, under 25% detected once. The input for sequencing was cultured PBMCs, taken from culture after CMV antigen stimulation. Receptors originate from a human donor in good health (CMV status not recorded). Some clones in this sample may be carry-over from other donors' samples. Each CDR3 is given with its conserved first and last residue. The D gene is left open where the match is weak. The size field is filled for only some rows; it gives once, few, many or a size class.

d_call	clone_size	v_call	j_call	cdr3_nt	cdr3_aa
TRBD2	-	TRBV19	TRBJ2-2	TGTGCCAGTAGTATGAACAGCGGGAGTGGCGGGGAGCTGTTTTTT	CASSMNSGSGGELFF
TRBD1	many	TRBV7-8	TRBJ2-1	TGTGCCAGCAGCACAAGGACAGGGAATGAGCAGTTCTTC	CASSTRTGNEQFF
TRBD2	few	TRBV6-5	TRBJ2-1	TGTGCCAGCAGTTACTCGCGAACTAGCGGGGGAATCTACAATGAGCAGTTCTTC	CASSYSRTSGGIYNEQFF
-	-	TRBV25-1	TRBJ2-7	TGTGCCAGCAGTGAAGGGGGGTCGCTTCTCGAGCAGTACTTC	CASSEGGSLLEQYF
-	-	TRBV7-2	TRBJ2-3	TGTGCCAGCAGCTTAGTCGTCTTTAGCACAGATACGCAGTATTTT	CASSLVVFSTDTQYF
-	-	TRBV4-1	TRBJ2-3	TGCGCCAGCAGCCATCTCAGCACAGATACGCAGTATTTT	CASSHLSTDTQYF
-	many	TRBV7-2	TRBJ2-1	TGTGCCAGCAGCACCAGACAGGTACCTTCCTACAATGAGCAGTTCTTC	CASSTRQVPSYNEQFF
-	medium-sized	TRBV28	TRBJ1-5	TGTGCCAGCAGTTTAGCGGACCTCAATCAGCCCCAGCATTTT	CASSLADLNQPQHF
TRBD2	few	TRBV19	TRBJ2-5	TGTGCCAGTAGTAAAACTAGCGAACAAGAGACCCAGTACTTC	CASSKTSEQETQYF
TRBD1	many	TRBV6-5	TRBJ2-7	TGTGCCACCAGACAGGGAGTCACCTACGAGCAGTACTTC	CATRQGVTYEQYF
-	few	TRBV2	TRBJ2-1	TGTGCCAGCAGCGACCCACACCTTAGCTCCTACAATGAGCAGTTCTTC	CASSDPHLSSYNEQFF
-	-	TRBV27	TRBJ1-2	TGTGCCAGCAGTTTGTCTGGGACAAGGGGGTATGGCTACACCTTC	CASSLSGTRGYGYTF
-	few	TRBV20-1	TRBJ1-2	TGCAGTGCCGGAAGGGACAACTATGGCTACACCTTC	CSAGRDNYGYTF
-	-	TRBV5-1	TRBJ1-1	TGCGCCAGCAGCTTGGAGTCAGCGGGGACCGAAGCTTTCTTT	CASSLESAGTEAFF
TRBD2	-	TRBV9	TRBJ2-3	TGTGCCAGCAGCGGATCCAGCGGGACCACAGATACGCAGTATTTT	CASSGSSGTTDTQYF
-	many	TRBV12-3/TRBV12-4	TRBJ2-1	-	CASSFLENEQFF
-	-	TRBV12-3/TRBV12-4	TRBJ1-1	TGTGCCAGCAGCCAAACAGGGAGGCACACTGAAGCTTTCTTT	CASSQTGRHTEAFF
TRBD2	many	TRBV7-3	TRBJ2-3	TGTGCCAGCAGCTTAAAAGTCCGGGGGGCAGATACGCAGTATTTT	CASSLKVRGADTQYF
TRBD2	few	TRBV27	TRBJ2-5	TGTGCCAGCAGTTTATCTGGACTAGCAGTCGGTCGGTACCAAGAGACCCAGTACTTC	CASSLSGLAVGRYQETQYF
-	few	TRBV7-3	TRBJ1-1	TGTGCCAGCAGTCCAAAAACGGGCACTGAAGCTTTCTTT	CASSPKTGTEAFF
TRBD2	many	TRBV7-3	TRBJ2-3	TGTGCCAGCAGCTTAAGAGGAGGGGGTTTGAGCGGGAGCGGTGCGGATACGCAGTATTTT	CASSLRGGGLSGSGADTQYF
-	few	TRBV12-3/TRBV12-4	TRBJ2-3	TGTGCCAGCAATCGGGGGACTTCTACAGATACGCAGTATTTT	CASNRGTSTDTQYF
TRBD2	-	TRBV6-1	TRBJ2-3	TGTGCCAGCAGTGACGGCGGAATCGGGGAGGGATATACGCAGTATTTT	CASSDGGIGEGYTQYF
-	-	TRBV20-1	TRBJ2-5	TGCAGTGCTAGAAAGGACAGTGGAGAGACCCAGTACTTC	CSARKDSGETQYF